This entry lists 6 T cell receptor beta chains sequenced from one sample in a study of T-cell reconstitution after alpha-beta-depleted transplantation in children. Using unique molecular identifiers, the investigators prepared the TCRbeta library. MiXCR, run by TCRdb on the PCR reads, gives a single entry per CDR3 protein. The sample yields some 95,000 distinct CDR3 sequences, around 22% seen once. The sample in question was PBMCs, obtained before TCRalphabeta/CD19-depleted stem cell transplant. These TCRs come from a boy younger than 10 with acute lymphoblastic leukemia, due to receive a stem cell transplant.

This chain joins TRBV7-9 and TRBJ2-3; D is perhaps TRBD2 (5 bases). Germline loops: CDR1 SEHNR, CDR2 FQNEAQ (reference sequence). The CDR3 has 16 amino acids. Trimming pared 1 base from V and 2 bases from J, leaving 13 bases between. Here the CDR3 DNA reads TGTGCCAGCAGCTTAGGGAGCGGAGAGACCACAGATACGCAGTATTTT. Its protein product is CASSLGSGETTDTQYF.

The chain carries TRBV7-2 and TRBJ1-6; 8 nucleotides match TRBD1. The CDR3 length is 17 residues. After removal of 5 bases from V and 7 bases from J, the junction contained 13 bases not matched to a gene. Germline V gives CDR1 SGHTA, CDR2 FQGNSA. The DNA of the CDR3 is TGTGCCAGCAGCCCCTCCCCCCGGACAGGGTGGAATTCACCCCTCCACTTT. Encoded protein: CASSPSPRTGWNSPLHF. The entire variable domain, with the rest obtained from reference TRBV7-2 and TRBJ1-6, is as follows: GAGVSQSPSNKVTEKGKDVELRCDPISGHTALYWYRQSLGQGLEFLIYFQGNSAPDKSGLPSDRFSAERTGGSVSTLTIQRTQQEDSAVYLCASSPSPRTGWNSPLHFGNGTRLTVT.

The genes are TRBV5-1 and TRBJ2-4, with 8 bases that match TRBD1. V was clipped by 4 bases and J by 6 bases; unmatched bases: 3. Germline CDR1 SGHRS, CDR2 YFSETQ. The CDR3 runs to 13 residues. The CDR3 nucleotides read TGCGCCAGCAGCCCAGGGGGCAGAAACATTCAGTACTTC. Amino acid sequence: CASSPGGRNIQYF.

There are a few counts of this clonotype. The chain joins TRBV28 to TRBJ2-7; TRBD2 is a possible D gene (5 bases). The CDR3 sequence is 12 residues long. Trimming stripped 10 bases from V and 4 bases from J, with 14 bases between. The V gene's germline CDR1 is MDHEN and CDR2 SYDVKM. In DNA form, the CDR3 reads TGTGCCACCCAAGGTGGAGGTTACGAGCAGTACTTC. Translating it yields CATQGGGYEQYF.

This clonotype was detected a few times. CDR3 in amino acids: CASSWTTSSYNEQFF. The CDR3 coding sequence is TGTGCCAGCAGCTGGACTACGAGCTCCTACAATGAGCAGTTCTTC. The chain combines TRBV7-6 with TRBJ2-1; tentatively, D is TRBD2 (6 bases). Germline loops: CDR1 SGHVS, CDR2 FNYEAQ. The V and J ends lost 4 bases and 0 bases respectively, with 10 bases between them. CDR3 length equals 15 residues. The full variable domain, with the rest looked up from reference TRBV7-6 and TRBJ2-1, is GAGVSQSPRYKVTKRGQDVALRCDPISGHVSLYWYRQALGQGPEFLTYFNYEAQQDKSGLPNDRFSAERPEGSISTLTIQRTEQRDSAMYRCASSWTTSSYNEQFFGPGTRLTVL.

Many counts were recorded for this clonotype. The rearrangement uses TRBV4-2 and TRBJ2-2; 7 bases are shared with TRBD1. V shed 0 bases, J shed 0 bases, and the junction held 1 base outside the gene matches. CDR3 length: 16 residues. Looked up from germline, CDR1 is LGHNA and CDR2 is YNFKEQ. The CDR3: CASSQDDRANTGELFF. CDR3 nucleotide sequence: TGTGCCAGCAGCCAAGATGACAGGGCGAACACCGGGGAGCTGTTTTTT.